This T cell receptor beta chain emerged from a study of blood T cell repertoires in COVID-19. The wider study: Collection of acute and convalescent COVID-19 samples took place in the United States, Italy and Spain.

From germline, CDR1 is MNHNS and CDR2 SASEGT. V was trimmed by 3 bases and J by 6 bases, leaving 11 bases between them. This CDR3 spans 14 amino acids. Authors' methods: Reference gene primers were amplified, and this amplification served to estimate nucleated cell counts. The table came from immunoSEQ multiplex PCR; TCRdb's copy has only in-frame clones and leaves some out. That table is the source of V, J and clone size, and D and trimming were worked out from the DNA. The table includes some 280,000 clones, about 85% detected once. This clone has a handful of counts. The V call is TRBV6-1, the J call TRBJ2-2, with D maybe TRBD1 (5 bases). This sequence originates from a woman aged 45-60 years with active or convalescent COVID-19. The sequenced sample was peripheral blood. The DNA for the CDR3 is TGTGCCAGCAGTGAGAGCAGGGCCGCCGGGGAGCTGTTTTTT. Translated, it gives CASSESRAAGELFF.